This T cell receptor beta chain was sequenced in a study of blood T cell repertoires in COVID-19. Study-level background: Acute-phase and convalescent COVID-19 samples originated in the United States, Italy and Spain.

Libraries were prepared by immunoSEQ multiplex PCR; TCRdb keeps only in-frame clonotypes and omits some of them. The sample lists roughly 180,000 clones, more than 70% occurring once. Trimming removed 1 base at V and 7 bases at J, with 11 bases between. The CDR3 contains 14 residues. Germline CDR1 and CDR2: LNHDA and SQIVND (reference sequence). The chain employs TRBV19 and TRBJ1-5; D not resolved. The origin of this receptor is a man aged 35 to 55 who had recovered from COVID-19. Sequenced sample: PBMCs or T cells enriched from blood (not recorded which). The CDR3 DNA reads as TGTGCCAGTAGTATAGGAGGGAGAGGGCAGCCCCAGCATTTT. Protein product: CASSIGGRGQPQHF.